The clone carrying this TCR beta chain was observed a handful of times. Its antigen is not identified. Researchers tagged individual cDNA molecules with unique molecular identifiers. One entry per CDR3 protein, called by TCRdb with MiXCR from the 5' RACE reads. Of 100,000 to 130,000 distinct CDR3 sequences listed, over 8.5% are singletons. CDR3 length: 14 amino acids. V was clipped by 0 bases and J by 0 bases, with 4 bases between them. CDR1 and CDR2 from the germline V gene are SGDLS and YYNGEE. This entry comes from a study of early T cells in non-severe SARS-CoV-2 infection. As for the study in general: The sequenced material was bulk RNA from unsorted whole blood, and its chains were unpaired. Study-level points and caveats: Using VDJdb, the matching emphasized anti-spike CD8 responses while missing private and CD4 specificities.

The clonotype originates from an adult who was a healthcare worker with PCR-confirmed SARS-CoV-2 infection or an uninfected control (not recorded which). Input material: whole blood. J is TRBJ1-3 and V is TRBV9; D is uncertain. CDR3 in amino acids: CASSVGDSGNTIYF. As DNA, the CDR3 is TGTGCCAGCAGCGTAGGGGACTCTGGAAACACCATATATTTT.